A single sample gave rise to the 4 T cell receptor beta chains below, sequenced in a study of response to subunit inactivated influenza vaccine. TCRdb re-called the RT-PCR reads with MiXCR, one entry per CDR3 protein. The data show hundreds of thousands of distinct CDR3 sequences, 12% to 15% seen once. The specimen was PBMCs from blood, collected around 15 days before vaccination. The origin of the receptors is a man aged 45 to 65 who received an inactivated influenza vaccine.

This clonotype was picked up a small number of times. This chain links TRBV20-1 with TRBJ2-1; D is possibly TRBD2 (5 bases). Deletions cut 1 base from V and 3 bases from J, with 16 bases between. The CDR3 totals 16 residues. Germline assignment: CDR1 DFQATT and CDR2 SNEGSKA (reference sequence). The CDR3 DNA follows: TGCAGTGCTAGAGCCATTCGGAGGAGTTTCTACAATGAGCAGTTCTTC. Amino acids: CSARAIRRSFYNEQFF.

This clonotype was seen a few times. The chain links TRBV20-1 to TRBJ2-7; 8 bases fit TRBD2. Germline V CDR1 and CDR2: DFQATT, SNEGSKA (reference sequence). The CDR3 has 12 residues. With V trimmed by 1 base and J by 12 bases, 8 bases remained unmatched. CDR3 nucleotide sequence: TGCAGTGCTAGAGTACCTGCGGGACTAGTGTACTTC. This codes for CSARVPAGLVYF.

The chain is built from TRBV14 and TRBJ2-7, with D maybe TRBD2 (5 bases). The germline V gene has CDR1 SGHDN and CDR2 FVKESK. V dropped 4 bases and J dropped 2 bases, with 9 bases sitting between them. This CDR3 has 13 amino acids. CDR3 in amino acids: CASSRGITYEQYF. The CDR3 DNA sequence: TGTGCCAGCAGCCGAGGGATAACCTACGAGCAGTACTTC.

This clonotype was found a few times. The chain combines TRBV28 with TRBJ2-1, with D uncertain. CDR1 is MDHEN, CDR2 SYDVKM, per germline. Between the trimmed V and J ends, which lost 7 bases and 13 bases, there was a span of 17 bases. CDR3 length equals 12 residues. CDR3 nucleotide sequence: TGTGCCAGCACCGGTTTAGGGAACAGCCAGTTCTTC. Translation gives CASTGLGNSQFF.